These 12 T cell receptor beta chains were all obtained from the same sample, sequenced in a study of shared clonotypes between healthy human individuals. This table comes from immunoSEQ multiplex PCR, and its TCRdb copy is limited to in-frame clones, with some not included. The table records 1 million to 1.3 million clones, 75% to 80% of them present only once. Input material: memory CD4+ T cells from PBMCs. Subset noted: CD45RA-negative fraction. All receptors come from a man in his late teens or twenties in good health. Some clones in this sample may be carry-over from other donors' samples.

V and J are TRBV7-2 and TRBJ2-6; TRBD1 matches at 8 bases. CDR3 length equals 15 residues. Trimming at V came to 5 bases and at J to 4 bases, leaving 4 bases not matched to a gene. CDR1 is SGHTA, CDR2 FQGNSA, per germline. In nucleotides, the CDR3 is TGTGCCAGCAGCGCACAGGGGGTAGGGGCCAACGTCCTGACTTTC. Translating it yields CASSAQGVGANVLTF.

In this sample, this clone turned up a few times. The chain carries TRBV15 and TRBJ2-1, with D tentatively TRBD2 (6 bases). The germline V gene has CDR1 LNHNV and CDR2 YYDKDF (reference sequence). Trimming took off 2 bases at V and 10 bases at J, with 24 bases between the two ends. The CDR3 spans 17 residues. CDR3 in amino acids: CATSRHTYMEGGGEQFF. In DNA, the CDR3 is TGTGCCACCAGCAGACACACATACATGGAGGGTGGCGGCGAGCAGTTCTTC.

The chain is built from TRBV18 and TRBJ2-6, with TRBD2 as a possible D gene (5 bases). The ends were cut back, 2 bases at V and 0 bases at J, with 14 bases in the middle. The CDR3 covers 18 residues. The germline gives CDR1 KGHSH, CDR2 LQKENI. In nucleotides, the CDR3 is TGTGCCAGCTCACCAGTTTCAGGAGACTACTCTGGGGCCAACGTCCTGACTTTC. The encoded protein is CASSPVSGDYSGANVLTF.

Here the CDR3 DNA reads TGTGCCAGCAGGTCCTATGGGTCTGACGGTTACAATGAGCAGTTCTTC. It yields the protein CASRSYGSDGYNEQFF. The chain has TRBV28 and TRBJ2-1; no clear D. CDR1 MDHEN and CDR2 SYDVKM come from the germline V gene. V shed 6 bases and J shed 4 bases, with 19 bases lying between them. The CDR3 covers 16 residues.

This chain uses TRBV6-5 with TRBJ1-1; 11 positions agree with TRBD1. Germline V gives CDR1 MNHEY, CDR2 SVGAGI. The V and J ends lost 0 bases and 1 base, in that order; junction bases with no gene match: 1. The CDR3 totals 16 residues. CDR3 sequence (DNA): TGTGCCAGCAGTTACTCGGGGACAGGGGGGAACACTGAAGCTTTCTTT. This encodes CASSYSGTGGNTEAFF.

The chain carries TRBV5-4 and TRBJ2-1; D might be TRBD2 (5 bases). Germline CDR1 SGHNT, CDR2 YYREEE (reference sequence). This CDR3 is built from 17 residues. The V end was cut by 0 bases, the J end by 1 base, with 14 bases between. Here the CDR3 reads CASSLAADSYSYNEQFF. The CDR3 nucleotides read TGTGCCAGCAGCTTGGCAGCGGACTCCTATTCCTACAATGAGCAGTTCTTC.

J is TRBJ1-5 and V is TRBV19; 11 nucleotides align to TRBD1. The V gene end was trimmed by 8 bases and the J gene end by 9 bases; junction bases not matched to a gene: 6. The CDR3 has 13 residues. Germline V lookup: CDR1 LNHDA, CDR2 SQIVND (reference sequence). The CDR3 reads CASSPGQGGPQHF. In nucleotides, the CDR3 is TGTGCCAGTTCCCCGGGACAGGGGGGGCCCCAGCATTTT.

The chain links TRBV2 to TRBJ1-5; D is possibly TRBD1 (6 bases). The CDR3 covers 15 residues. Germline V gene lookup returns CDR1 SNHLY and CDR2 FYNNEI. Trimming removed 2 bases from V and 9 bases from J, with 17 bases in between. The CDR3 DNA follows: TGTGCCAGCAGTGAATCACGGACAGCAGCGGGGCCCCAGCATTTT. It is translated as CASSESRTAAGPQHF.

J is TRBJ2-7 and V is TRBV7-3, with D possibly called TRBD1 or TRBD2 (5 bases each). The CDR3 runs 15 residues. Trimming stripped 2 bases from V and 1 base from J, with 12 bases between. Germline CDR1 is SGHTA and CDR2 is FQGTGA. DNA for the CDR3: TGTGCCAGCAGCTTATACCCGGGGCAGTCCTACGAGCAGTACTTC. This gives the protein CASSLYPGQSYEQYF. Filled out from reference TRBV7-3 and TRBJ2-7, the complete variable domain reads GAGVSQTPSNKVTEKGKYVELRCDPISGHTALYWYRQSLGQGPEFLIYFQGTGAADDSGLPNDRFFAVRPEGSVSTLKIQRTERGDSAVYLCASSLYPGQSYEQYFGPGTRLTVT.

The chain links TRBV5-4 to TRBJ1-1; D is unresolved. Germline CDR1 SGHNT, CDR2 YYREEE (reference sequence). The CDR3 runs to 11 residues. The V and J ends lost 3 bases and 4 bases respectively, with 4 bases between them. The CDR3 DNA is TGTGCCAGCAGCTCTTTCACTGAAGCTTTCTTT. This gives the protein CASSSFTEAFF.

This sequence joins TRBV7-9 and TRBJ2-2; 9 bases agree with TRBD2. With V trimmed by 4 bases and J by 6 bases, 9 bases remained unmatched. Looked up from germline, CDR1 is SEHNR and CDR2 is FQNEAQ (reference sequence). The CDR3 is 16 amino acids. CDR3 sequence: CASSSPSGENPGELFF. The CDR3 DNA follows: TGTGCCAGCAGCTCGCCTAGCGGGGAGAATCCCGGGGAGCTGTTTTTT. The entire variable domain, with the rest obtained from reference TRBV7-9 and TRBJ2-2, is as follows: DTGVSQNPRHKITKRGQNVTFRCDPISEHNRLYWYRQTLGQGPEFLTYFQNEAQLEKSRLLSDRFSAERPKGSFSTLEIQRTEQGDSAMYLCASSSPSGENPGELFFGEGSRLTVL.

This sequence joins TRBV7-2 and TRBJ2-1; D is unclear. Germline V gives CDR1 SGHTA, CDR2 FQGNSA. The CDR3 has 13 amino acids. Trimming took 4 bases from V and 9 from J, leaving 13 bases between them. The CDR3 spells CASSSLGLSEQFF. In DNA form, the CDR3 reads TGTGCCAGCAGCTCCCTAGGATTGAGTGAGCAGTTCTTC.